The clone carrying this T cell receptor beta chain appeared many times. Time point described: newly diagnosed GD, antithyroid drugs for less than 3 months. PBMCs were the source of the RNA used for TCR sequencing. In building TCR beta libraries, iRepertoire HTBI primers were used together with Arm-PCR of CDR3 regions. MiXCR, run by TCRdb on the multiplex PCR reads, gives a single entry per CDR3 protein. This table holds 600,000 to 650,000 distinct CDR3 sequences, roughly 15% found once. These data originate in a study of regulatory T cells in long-lasting Graves disease. The germline CDR1 and CDR2 sequences are SGHRS and YFSETQ. CDR3 length: 17 residues. Trimming removed 4 bases from V and 0 bases from J, with 19 bases in between. These records were also assigned to another study, of T cells in Graves' hyperthyroidism and ophthalmopathy.

J is TRBJ1-2 and V is TRBV5-1; a possible D gene is TRBD1 (5 bases). This TCR came from a woman younger than 45 with Graves disease. The sample consisted of peripheral blood mononuclear cells (PBMCs), taken at new diagnosis, from a patient treated with antithyroid drugs. The DNA of the CDR3 is TGCGCCAGCAGCCATACTCGGGACCTGACCTCTAACTATGGCTACACCTTC. Protein: CASSHTRDLTSNYGYTF.